A selection of T cell receptor beta chains follows, all from one sample in a study of CD8+CD57+ T cells in acquired aplastic anemia. TCRdb recomputed calls from the reads with MiXCR, one row per CDR3 protein. There are 300,000 or so distinct CDR3 sequences in the sample; approximately 58% occur only once, and 1.3% lies in the top ten. Sample: sorted CD4+, CD8+, or CD8+CD57+ T cells (not recorded which) from PBMCs. The origin of the receptors is a human donor with aplastic anemia. Each CDR3 is given with its conserved first and last residue. Each record gives: CDR3 protein, CDR3 DNA, J gene, clone size, V gene, D gene. The D gene is left open where the match is weak. Size is omitted from some rows. Given values are once, few, many or a class for expanded clones.

CDR3 protein: CASSLGNDRVHTQYF
CDR3 DNA: TGTGCCAGCAGCTTAGGGAACGACAGGGTCCACACGCAGTATTTT
J gene: TRBJ2-3
clone size: many
V gene: TRBV7-2
D gene: TRBD1

CDR3 protein: CSASETGSYNEQFF
CDR3 DNA: TGCAGTGCTAGTGAGACAGGCTCCTACAATGAGCAGTTCTTC
J gene: TRBJ2-1
clone size: -
V gene: TRBV20-1
D gene: -

CDR3 protein: CSATPLTSGRQETQYF
CDR3 DNA: TGCAGTGCTACTCCCCTGACTAGCGGGAGACAAGAGACCCAGTACTTC
J gene: TRBJ2-5
clone size: -
V gene: TRBV20-1
D gene: TRBD2

CDR3 protein: CASGQPEQYF
CDR3 DNA: TGTGCCAGCGGCCAGCCCGAGCAGTACTTC
J gene: TRBJ2-7
clone size: -
V gene: TRBV11-2
D gene: -

CDR3 protein: CASSMVTVGTDTQYF
CDR3 DNA: TGTGCCAGTAGTATGGTTACAGTCGGCACAGATACGCAGTATTTT
J gene: TRBJ2-3
clone size: -
V gene: TRBV19
D gene: -

CDR3 protein: CASSLYRGPGELFF
CDR3 DNA: TGTGCCAGCAGCTTGTACAGGGGGCCCGGGGAGCTGTTTTTT
J gene: TRBJ2-2
clone size: many
V gene: TRBV7-9
D gene: TRBD1

CDR3 protein: CASRELGTGGGLAYGYTF
CDR3 DNA: TGTGCCAGCAGGGAACTTGGGACAGGGGGGGGCCTCGCCTATGGCTACACCTTC
J gene: TRBJ1-2
clone size: few
V gene: TRBV6-5
D gene: TRBD1

CDR3 protein: CSARRRAGTEAFF
CDR3 DNA: TGCAGTGCTAGAAGACGGGCGGGGACTGAAGCTTTCTTT
J gene: TRBJ1-1
clone size: -
V gene: TRBV20-1
D gene: -

CDR3 protein: CASSVGSQGAEAFF
CDR3 DNA: TGTGCCAGCAGCGTAGGAAGCCAGGGAGCTGAAGCTTTCTTT
J gene: TRBJ1-1
clone size: once
V gene: TRBV2
D gene: -

CDR3 protein: CASSNYQPYNEQFF
CDR3 DNA: TGTGCCAGCAGCAACTACCAGCCCTACAATGAGCAGTTCTTC
J gene: TRBJ2-1
clone size: -
V gene: TRBV14
D gene: -

CDR3 protein: CSARGHSGSSETQYF
CDR3 DNA: TGCAGTGCCAGAGGCCATAGCGGGAGTTCAGAGACCCAGTACTTC
J gene: TRBJ2-5
clone size: few
V gene: TRBV20-1
D gene: TRBD2

CDR3 protein: CASSATGQGNEQYF
CDR3 DNA: TGTGCCAGCAGTGCAACGGGACAGGGGAACGAGCAGTACTTC
J gene: TRBJ2-7
clone size: -
V gene: TRBV2
D gene: TRBD1

CDR3 protein: CASSQDRRGNQPQHF
CDR3 DNA: TGTGCCAGCAGCCAGGACAGGAGGGGCAATCAGCCCCAGCATTTT
J gene: TRBJ1-5
clone size: -
V gene: TRBV7-9
D gene: TRBD1

CDR3 protein: CASSLGQPYGYTF
CDR3 DNA: TGTGCCAGCAGCCTGGGACAGCCCTATGGCTACACCTTC
J gene: TRBJ1-2
clone size: few
V gene: TRBV7-2
D gene: TRBD1

CDR3 protein: CASSFGLGGNQPQHF
CDR3 DNA: TGCGCCAGCAGCTTCGGACTGGGAGGCAATCAGCCCCAGCATTTT
J gene: TRBJ1-5
clone size: many
V gene: TRBV5-1
D gene: -

CDR3 protein: CASSPFGAGYGNQPQHF
CDR3 DNA: TGTGCCAGCAGCCCGTTCGGGGCGGGATATGGCAATCAGCCCCAGCATTTT
J gene: TRBJ1-5
clone size: -
V gene: TRBV7-2
D gene: -

CDR3 protein: CASIPSGRDYNEQFF
CDR3 DNA: TGTGCCAGTATCCCTAGCGGGCGGGACTACAATGAGCAGTTCTTC
J gene: TRBJ2-1
clone size: -
V gene: TRBV15
D gene: TRBD2

CDR3 protein: CSARRERSYEQYF
CDR3 DNA: TGCAGTGCGCGGAGGGAGCGGAGCTACGAGCAGTACTTC
J gene: TRBJ2-7
clone size: -
V gene: TRBV20-1
D gene: -

CDR3 protein: CASSPQTGAHGYTF
CDR3 DNA: TGTGCCAGCAGTCCGCAGACAGGGGCCCATGGCTACACCTTC
J gene: TRBJ1-2
clone size: many
V gene: TRBV12-3/TRBV12-4
D gene: TRBD1

CDR3 protein: CASSPGRDQPPHF
CDR3 DNA: TGTGCCAGCTCACCCGGACGGGATCAGCCCCCGCATTTT
J gene: TRBJ1-5
clone size: -
V gene: TRBV18
D gene: -

CDR3 protein: CASSFTDSGANVLTF
CDR3 DNA: TGTGCCAGCAGCTTCACGGACTCTGGGGCCAACGTCCTGACTTTC
J gene: TRBJ2-6
clone size: -
V gene: TRBV7-3
D gene: -

CDR3 protein: CATSRDRSVSGNTIYF
CDR3 DNA: TGTGCCACCAGCAGAGATCGAAGTGTCTCTGGAAACACCATATATTTT
J gene: TRBJ1-3
clone size: -
V gene: TRBV15
D gene: -

CDR3 protein: CASSLDPGGNYEQYF
CDR3 DNA: TGTGCCAGCAGCTTGGACCCGGGGGGGAACTACGAGCAGTACTTC
J gene: TRBJ2-7
clone size: many
V gene: TRBV5-6
D gene: TRBD2

CDR3 protein: CASSQGAHDTQYF
CDR3 DNA: TGTGCCAGCAGCCAGGGGGCGCATGATACGCAGTATTTT
J gene: TRBJ2-3
clone size: -
V gene: TRBV7-9
D gene: TRBD1

CDR3 protein: CASSFLAGSEKLFF
CDR3 DNA: TGCGCCAGCAGCTTCCTAGCGGGATCTGAAAAACTGTTTTTT
J gene: TRBJ1-4
clone size: -
V gene: TRBV5-1
D gene: -

CDR3 protein: CASSVGPLAGGELFF
CDR3 DNA: TGTGCCAGCAGCGTGGGTCCCCTAGCGGGCGGGGAGCTGTTTTTT
J gene: TRBJ2-2
clone size: many
V gene: TRBV11-3
D gene: TRBD2

CDR3 protein: CASRTGTGPTDTQYF
CDR3 DNA: TGTGCCAGCAGAACCGGGACAGGGCCCACAGATACGCAGTATTTT
J gene: TRBJ2-3
clone size: few
V gene: TRBV6-4
D gene: TRBD1

CDR3 protein: CASSTSGGFYEQFF
CDR3 DNA: TGTGCCAGCAGTACTAGCGGGGGGTTTTATGAGCAGTTCTTC
J gene: TRBJ2-1
clone size: many
V gene: TRBV6-6
D gene: TRBD2

CDR3 protein: CATRNEGAAEAFF
CDR3 DNA: TGTGCCACCCGAAATGAGGGGGCTGCTGAAGCTTTCTTT
J gene: TRBJ1-1
clone size: -
V gene: TRBV2
D gene: TRBD1

CDR3 protein: CASSPPGTGNQPQHF
CDR3 DNA: TGTGCCAGCTCACCCCCAGGGACGGGAAATCAGCCCCAGCATTTT
J gene: TRBJ1-5
clone size: -
V gene: TRBV18
D gene: -

CDR3 protein: CASSLVGSIDTQYF
CDR3 DNA: TGTGCCAGCAGCTTGGTGGGATCGATAGATACGCAGTATTTT
J gene: TRBJ2-3
clone size: many
V gene: TRBV7-3
D gene: -

CDR3 protein: CASSGTGGYEQYF
CDR3 DNA: TGTGCCAGCAGTGGGACAGGGGGGTACGAGCAGTACTTC
J gene: TRBJ2-7
clone size: many
V gene: TRBV25-1
D gene: TRBD1

CDR3 protein: CASSLVDNTEAFF
CDR3 DNA: TGTGCCAGCAGTTTAGTTGATAACACTGAAGCTTTCTTT
J gene: TRBJ1-1
clone size: once
V gene: TRBV12-3/TRBV12-4
D gene: -

CDR3 protein: CASFPGAHTGELFF
CDR3 DNA: TGCGCCAGCTTTCCGGGGGCCCACACCGGGGAGCTGTTTTTT
J gene: TRBJ2-2
clone size: many
V gene: TRBV5-1
D gene: -

CDR3 protein: CASSDQENTEAFF
CDR3 DNA: TGTGCCAGCAGCGACCAAGAGAACACTGAAGCTTTCTTT
J gene: TRBJ1-1
clone size: many
V gene: TRBV7-3
D gene: -

CDR3 protein: CASSLLGQNTEAFF
CDR3 DNA: TGTGCCAGCAGCTTATTGGGACAGAACACTGAAGCTTTCTTT
J gene: TRBJ1-1
clone size: -
V gene: TRBV7-2
D gene: -

CDR3 protein: CATSRGRTSGFTDTQYF
CDR3 DNA: TGTGCCACCAGCAGAGGCCGGACTAGCGGGTTTACAGATACGCAGTATTTT
J gene: TRBJ2-3
clone size: -
V gene: TRBV15
D gene: TRBD2

CDR3 protein: CATSPPSSGRTDTQYF
CDR3 DNA: TGTGCCACCAGCCCCCCGAGCAGCGGGAGGACAGATACGCAGTATTTT
J gene: TRBJ2-3
clone size: -
V gene: TRBV15
D gene: TRBD2

CDR3 protein: CATSNRGVANTGELFF
CDR3 DNA: TGTGCCACCAGCAACAGGGGCGTCGCGAACACCGGGGAGCTGTTTTTT
J gene: TRBJ2-2
clone size: -
V gene: TRBV15
D gene: TRBD1

CDR3 protein: CASSSTGLWSMNTEAFF
CDR3 DNA: TGTGCCAGCAGCTCGACGGGACTGTGGTCCATGAACACTGAAGCTTTCTTT
J gene: TRBJ1-1
clone size: -
V gene: TRBV7-8
D gene: -

CDR3 protein: CSGGQGASTEAFF
CDR3 DNA: TGCTCTGGTGGTCAGGGGGCGAGCACTGAAGCTTTCTTT
J gene: TRBJ1-1
clone size: -
V gene: TRBV20-1
D gene: TRBD1

CDR3 protein: CASSTGQTNTEAFF
CDR3 DNA: TGTGCCAGCAGCACCGGACAGACGAACACTGAAGCTTTCTTT
J gene: TRBJ1-1
clone size: -
V gene: TRBV5-7
D gene: -

CDR3 protein: CASSAGGTYTF
CDR3 DNA: TGTGCCAGCAGCGCGGGCGGGACTTACACCTTC
J gene: TRBJ1-2
clone size: -
V gene: TRBV7-3
D gene: -

CDR3 protein: CASSESSGSYNEQFF
CDR3 DNA: TGTGCCAGCAGTGAATCTAGCGGGTCCTACAATGAGCAGTTCTTC
J gene: TRBJ2-1
clone size: -
V gene: TRBV6-1
D gene: TRBD2

CDR3 protein: CASRTGLGEQYF
CDR3 DNA: TGTGCCAGTAGGACAGGATTGGGAGAGCAGTACTTC
J gene: TRBJ2-7
clone size: -
V gene: TRBV19
D gene: -

CDR3 protein: CASRGTGVELFF
CDR3 DNA: TGTGCCAGCAGGGGGACAGGGGTTGAACTGTTTTTT
J gene: TRBJ1-4
clone size: many
V gene: TRBV6-6
D gene: TRBD1

CDR3 protein: CASSIDGLAVPSEQFF
CDR3 DNA: TGTGCCAGTAGTATAGACGGACTAGCGGTACCTAGTGAGCAGTTCTTC
J gene: TRBJ2-1
clone size: -
V gene: TRBV19
D gene: TRBD2